This T cell receptor (beta chain) was recovered during a study of T cell changes during pregnancy in multiple sclerosis. Assay: immunoSEQ multiplex PCR; the TCRdb copy retains only in-frame clones and omits some. The sample contains fewer than 30,000 clones, about 92% of which appear only once. This CDR3 has 16 residues. V was shortened by 0 bases and J by 5 bases, with 18 bases between the two germline ends. CDR1 is SGHRS, CDR2 YFSETQ, per germline. The sample here was CD8+ T cells from peripheral blood mononuclear cells, taken in the third trimester of pregnancy. The rearrangement uses TRBV5-1 and TRBJ2-7; D may be TRBD1 (5 bases). The receptor's source is a female donor in good health, enrolled as a control in a pregnancy study. The CDR3 DNA sequence: TGCGCCAGCAGCTTGGAGGGGCGGCAGGGTGGGGACGAGCAGTACTTC. Its protein product is CASSLEGRQGGDEQYF. Filled out from reference TRBV5-1 and TRBJ2-7, the complete variable domain reads KAGVTQTPRYLIKTRGQQVTLSCSPISGHRSVSWYQQTPGQGLQFLFEYFSETQRNKGNFPGRFSGRQFSNSRSEMNVSTLELGDSALYLCASSLEGRQGGDEQYFGPGTRLTVT.